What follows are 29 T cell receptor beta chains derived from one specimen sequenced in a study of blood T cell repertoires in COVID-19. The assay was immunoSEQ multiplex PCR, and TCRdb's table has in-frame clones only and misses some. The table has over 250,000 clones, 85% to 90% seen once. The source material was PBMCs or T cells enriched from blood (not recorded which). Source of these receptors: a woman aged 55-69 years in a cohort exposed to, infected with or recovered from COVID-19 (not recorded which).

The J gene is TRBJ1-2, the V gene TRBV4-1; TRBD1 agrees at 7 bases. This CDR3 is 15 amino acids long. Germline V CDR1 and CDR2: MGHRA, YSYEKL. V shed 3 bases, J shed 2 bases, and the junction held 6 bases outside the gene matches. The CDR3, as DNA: TGCGCCAGCAGCCAGGCAGGGGGAGTAAACTATGGCTACACCTTC. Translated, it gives CASSQAGGVNYGYTF.

The CDR3 protein is CASSPLASSYEQYF. CDR3 coding DNA: TGTGCCAGCTCACCACTGGCAAGCTCCTACGAGCAGTACTTC. The chain is built from TRBV18 and TRBJ2-7; D uncertain. The CDR3 sequence is 14 residues long. The germline V gene has CDR1 KGHSH and CDR2 LQKENI. Deletions cut 1 base from V and 0 bases from J, with 7 bases between. Combining the CDR3 with reference TRBV18 and TRBJ2-7 gives the whole variable domain NAGVMQNPRHLVRRRGQEARLRCSPMKGHSHVYWYRQLPEEGLKFMVYLQKENIIDESGMPKERFSAEFPKEGPSILRIQQVVRGDSAAYFCASSPLASSYEQYFGPGTRLTVT.

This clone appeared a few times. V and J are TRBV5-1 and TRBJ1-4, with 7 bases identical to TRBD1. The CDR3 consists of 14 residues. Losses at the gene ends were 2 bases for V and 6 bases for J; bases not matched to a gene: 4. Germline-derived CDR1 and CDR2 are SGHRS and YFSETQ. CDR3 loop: CASSLRGLDEKLFF. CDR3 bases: TGCGCCAGCAGCTTAAGGGGGCTGGATGAAAAACTGTTTTTT.

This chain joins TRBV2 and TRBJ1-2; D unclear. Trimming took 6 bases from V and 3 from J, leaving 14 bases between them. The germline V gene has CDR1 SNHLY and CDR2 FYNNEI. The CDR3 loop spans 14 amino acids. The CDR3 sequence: CASSRLNGDYGYTF. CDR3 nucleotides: TGTGCCAGCAGCCGACTTAACGGAGACTATGGCTACACCTTC.

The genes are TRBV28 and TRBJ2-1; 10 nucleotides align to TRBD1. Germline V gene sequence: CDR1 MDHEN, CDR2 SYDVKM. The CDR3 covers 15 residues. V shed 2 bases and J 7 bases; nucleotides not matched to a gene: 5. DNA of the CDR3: TGTGCCAGCAGTTTAGTGACAGGGGGCAAAAATGAGCAGTTCTTC. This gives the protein CASSLVTGGKNEQFF.

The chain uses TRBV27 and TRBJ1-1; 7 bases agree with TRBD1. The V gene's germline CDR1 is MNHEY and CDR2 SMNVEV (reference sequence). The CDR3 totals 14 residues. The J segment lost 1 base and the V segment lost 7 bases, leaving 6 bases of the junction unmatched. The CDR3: CASTLGQANTEAFF. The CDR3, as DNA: TGTGCCAGCACCCTAGGACAGGCGAACACTGAAGCTTTCTTT.

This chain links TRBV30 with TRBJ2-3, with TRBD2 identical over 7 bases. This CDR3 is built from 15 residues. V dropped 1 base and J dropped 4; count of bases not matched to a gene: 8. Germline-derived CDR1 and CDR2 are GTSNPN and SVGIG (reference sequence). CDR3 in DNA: TGTGCCTGGAGTGAGGGTAGCGGGCGCCCAGATACGCAGTATTTT. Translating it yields CAWSEGSGRPDTQYF.

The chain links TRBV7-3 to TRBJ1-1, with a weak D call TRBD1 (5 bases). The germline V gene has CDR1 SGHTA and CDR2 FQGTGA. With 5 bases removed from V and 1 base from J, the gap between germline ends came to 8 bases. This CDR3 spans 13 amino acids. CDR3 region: CASSAGQNTEAFF. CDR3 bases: TGTGCCAGCAGCGCCGGACAGAACACTGAAGCTTTCTTT.

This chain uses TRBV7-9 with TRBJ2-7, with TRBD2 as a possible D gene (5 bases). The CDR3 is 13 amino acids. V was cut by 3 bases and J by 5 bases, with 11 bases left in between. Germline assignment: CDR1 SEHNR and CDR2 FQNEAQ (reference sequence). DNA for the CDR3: TGTGCCAGCAGCTTGGAGGCCCACAACGAGCAGTACTTC. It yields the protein CASSLEAHNEQYF.

The DNA of the CDR3 is TGTGCCAGCTCACGAGGGACAGCAGACACTGAAGCTTTCTTT. The encoded protein is CASSRGTADTEAFF. V is TRBV18 and J is TRBJ1-1; 7 positions match TRBD1. Germline trimming cut 4 bases from V and 3 bases from J; bases unmatched to any gene: 5. CDR3 length: 14 amino acids. Looked up from germline, CDR1 is KGHSH and CDR2 is LQKENI. Using reference TRBV18 and TRBJ1-1 for the parts outside the CDR3, the full variable domain is NAGVMQNPRHLVRRRGQEARLRCSPMKGHSHVYWYRQLPEEGLKFMVYLQKENIIDESGMPKERFSAEFPKEGPSILRIQQVVRGDSAAYFCASSRGTADTEAFFGQGTRLTVV.

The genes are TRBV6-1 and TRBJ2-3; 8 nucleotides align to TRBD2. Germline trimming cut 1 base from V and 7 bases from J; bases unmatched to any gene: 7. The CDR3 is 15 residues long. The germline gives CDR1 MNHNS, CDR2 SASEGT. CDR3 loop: CASSEGGLVHYTQYF. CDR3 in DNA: TGTGCCAGCAGTGAAGGGGGACTAGTCCATTATACGCAGTATTTT.

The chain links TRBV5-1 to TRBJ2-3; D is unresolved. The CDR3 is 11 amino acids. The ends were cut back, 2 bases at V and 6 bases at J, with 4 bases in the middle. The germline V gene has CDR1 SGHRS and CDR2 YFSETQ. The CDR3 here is CASSFGDTQYF. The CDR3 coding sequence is TGCGCCAGCAGCTTCGGGGATACGCAGTATTTT.

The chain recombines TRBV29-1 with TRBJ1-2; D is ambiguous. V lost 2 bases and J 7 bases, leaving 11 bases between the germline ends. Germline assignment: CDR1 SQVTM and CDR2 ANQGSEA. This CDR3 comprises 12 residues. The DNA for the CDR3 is TGCAGCGTTGAATCTACTACTATTGGCTACACCTTC. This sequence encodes CSVESTTIGYTF.

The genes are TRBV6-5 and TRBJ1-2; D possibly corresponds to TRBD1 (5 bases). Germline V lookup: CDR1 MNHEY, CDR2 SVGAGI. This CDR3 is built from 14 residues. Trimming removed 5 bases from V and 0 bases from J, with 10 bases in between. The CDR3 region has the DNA TGTGCCAGCAGTCAGTACAGGTCTAACTATGGCTACACCTTC. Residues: CASSQYRSNYGYTF.

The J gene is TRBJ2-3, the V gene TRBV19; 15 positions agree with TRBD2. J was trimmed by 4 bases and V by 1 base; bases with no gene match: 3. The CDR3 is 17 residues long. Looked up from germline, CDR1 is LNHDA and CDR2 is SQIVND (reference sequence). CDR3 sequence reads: CASSIGWTSGRADTQYF. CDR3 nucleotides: TGTGCCAGTAGTATAGGGTGGACTAGCGGGAGGGCAGATACGCAGTATTTT.

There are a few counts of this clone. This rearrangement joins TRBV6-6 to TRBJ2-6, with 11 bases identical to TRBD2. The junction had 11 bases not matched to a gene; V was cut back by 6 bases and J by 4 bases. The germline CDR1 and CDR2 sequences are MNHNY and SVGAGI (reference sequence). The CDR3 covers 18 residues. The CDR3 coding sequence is TGTGCCAGCAGACGAGGGCTAGCGGGAGGAGCCGGGGCCAACGTCCTGACTTTC. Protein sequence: CASRRGLAGGAGANVLTF.

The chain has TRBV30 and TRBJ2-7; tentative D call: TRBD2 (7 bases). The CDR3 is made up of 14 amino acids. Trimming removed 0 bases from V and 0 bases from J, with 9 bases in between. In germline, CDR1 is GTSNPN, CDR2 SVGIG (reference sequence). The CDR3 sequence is CAWSVGGGSYEQYF. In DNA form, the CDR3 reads TGTGCCTGGAGTGTGGGAGGGGGCTCCTACGAGCAGTACTTC.

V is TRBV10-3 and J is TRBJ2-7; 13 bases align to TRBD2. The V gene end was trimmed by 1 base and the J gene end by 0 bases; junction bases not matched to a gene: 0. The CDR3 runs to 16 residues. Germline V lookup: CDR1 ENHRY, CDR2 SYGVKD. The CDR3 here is CAISEWTSGSSYEQYF. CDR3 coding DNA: TGTGCCATCAGTGAGTGGACTAGCGGGAGCTCCTACGAGCAGTACTTC.

The CDR3 loop reads CASSSTGPKETQYF. Here the CDR3 DNA reads TGTGCCAGTAGTTCGACAGGGCCTAAAGAGACCCAGTACTTC. This sequence joins TRBV19 and TRBJ2-5, with 7 bases that match TRBD1. V shed 5 bases, J shed 3 bases, and the junction held 6 bases outside the gene matches. This CDR3 has 14 amino acids. CDR1 is LNHDA and CDR2 is SQIVND in the germline V gene (reference sequence). Full variable domain (remainder filled in from reference TRBV19 and TRBJ2-5): DGGITQSPKYLFRKEGQNVTLSCEQNLNHDAMYWYRQDPGQGLRLIYYSQIVNDFQKGDIAEGYSVSREKKESFPLTVTSAQKNPTAFYLCASSSTGPKETQYFGPGTRLLVL.

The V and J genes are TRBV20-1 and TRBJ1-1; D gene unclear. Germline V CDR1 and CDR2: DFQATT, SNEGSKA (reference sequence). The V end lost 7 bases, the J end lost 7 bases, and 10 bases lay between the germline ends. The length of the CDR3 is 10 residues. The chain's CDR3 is CSGIRGEAFF. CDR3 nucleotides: TGCAGTGGAATCCGGGGTGAAGCTTTCTTT.

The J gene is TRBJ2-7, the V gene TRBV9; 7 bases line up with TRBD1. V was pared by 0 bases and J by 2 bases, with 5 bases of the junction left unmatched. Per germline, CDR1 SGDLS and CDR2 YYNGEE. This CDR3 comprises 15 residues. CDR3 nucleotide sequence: TGTGCCAGCAGCGTAGCCTTCGACAGGGCCTACGAGCAGTACTTC. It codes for CASSVAFDRAYEQYF.

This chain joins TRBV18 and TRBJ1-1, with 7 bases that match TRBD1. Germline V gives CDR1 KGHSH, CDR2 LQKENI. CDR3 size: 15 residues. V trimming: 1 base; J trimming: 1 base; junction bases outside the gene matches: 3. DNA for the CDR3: TGTGCCAGCTCACCACTGGGACAGACGAACACTGAAGCTTTCTTT. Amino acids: CASSPLGQTNTEAFF.

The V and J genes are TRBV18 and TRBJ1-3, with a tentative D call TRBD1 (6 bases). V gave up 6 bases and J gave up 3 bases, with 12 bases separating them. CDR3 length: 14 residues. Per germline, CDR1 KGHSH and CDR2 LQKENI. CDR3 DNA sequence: TGTGCCAGCTCCCCCGGGACACATGGAAACACCATATATTTT. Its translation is CASSPGTHGNTIYF. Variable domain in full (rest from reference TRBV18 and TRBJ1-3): NAGVMQNPRHLVRRRGQEARLRCSPMKGHSHVYWYRQLPEEGLKFMVYLQKENIIDESGMPKERFSAEFPKEGPSILRIQQVVRGDSAAYFCASSPGTHGNTIYFGEGSWLTVV.

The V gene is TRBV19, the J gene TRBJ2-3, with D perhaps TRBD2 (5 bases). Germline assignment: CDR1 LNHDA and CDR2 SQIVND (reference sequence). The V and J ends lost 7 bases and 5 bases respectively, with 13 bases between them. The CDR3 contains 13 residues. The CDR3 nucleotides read TGTGCCAGTATGAGGCGGGTTGGAGATACGCAGTATTTT. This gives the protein CASMRRVGDTQYF.

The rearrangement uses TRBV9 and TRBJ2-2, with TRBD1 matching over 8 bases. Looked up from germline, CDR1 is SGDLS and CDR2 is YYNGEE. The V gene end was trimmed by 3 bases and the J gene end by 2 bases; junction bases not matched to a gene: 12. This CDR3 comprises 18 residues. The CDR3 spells CASSDRGTGLANTGELFF. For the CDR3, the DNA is TGTGCCAGCAGCGACCGGGGGACAGGCCTCGCTAACACCGGGGAGCTGTTTTTT. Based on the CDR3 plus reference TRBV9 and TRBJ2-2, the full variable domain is DSGVTQTPKHLITATGQRVTLRCSPRSGDLSVYWYQQSLDQGLQFLIQYYNGEERAKGNILERFSAQQFPDLHSELNLSSLELGDSALYFCASSDRGTGLANTGELFFGEGSRLTVL.

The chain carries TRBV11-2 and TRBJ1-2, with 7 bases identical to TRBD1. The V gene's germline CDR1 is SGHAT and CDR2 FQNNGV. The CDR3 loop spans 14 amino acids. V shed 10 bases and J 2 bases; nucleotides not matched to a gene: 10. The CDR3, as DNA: TGTGCCACCCGGAGACAGGGTTCAAACTATGGCTACACCTTC. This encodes CATRRQGSNYGYTF.

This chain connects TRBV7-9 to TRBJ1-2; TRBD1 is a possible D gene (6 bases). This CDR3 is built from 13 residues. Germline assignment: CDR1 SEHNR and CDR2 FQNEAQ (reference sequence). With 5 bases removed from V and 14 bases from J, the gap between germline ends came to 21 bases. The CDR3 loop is CASSLDITGKKTF. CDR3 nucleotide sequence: TGTGCCAGCAGCCTAGACATAACAGGGAAAAAGACCTTC.

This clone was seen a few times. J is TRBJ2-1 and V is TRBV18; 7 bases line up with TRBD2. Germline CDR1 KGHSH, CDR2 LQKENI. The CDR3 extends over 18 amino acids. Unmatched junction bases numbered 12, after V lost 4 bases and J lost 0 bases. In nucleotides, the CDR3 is TGTGCCAGCTCACGCCTCGTACCTAGCGGAAGCTCCTACAATGAGCAGTTCTTC. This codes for CASSRLVPSGSSYNEQFF. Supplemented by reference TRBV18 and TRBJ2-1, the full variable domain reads NAGVMQNPRHLVRRRGQEARLRCSPMKGHSHVYWYRQLPEEGLKFMVYLQKENIIDESGMPKERFSAEFPKEGPSILRIQQVVRGDSAAYFCASSRLVPSGSSYNEQFFGPGTRLTVL.

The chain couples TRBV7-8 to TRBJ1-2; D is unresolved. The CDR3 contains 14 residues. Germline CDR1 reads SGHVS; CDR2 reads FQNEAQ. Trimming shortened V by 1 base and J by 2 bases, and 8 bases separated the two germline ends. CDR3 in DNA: TGTGCCAGCAGCTTAGTTTCGGAGAACTATGGCTACACCTTC. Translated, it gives CASSLVSENYGYTF.